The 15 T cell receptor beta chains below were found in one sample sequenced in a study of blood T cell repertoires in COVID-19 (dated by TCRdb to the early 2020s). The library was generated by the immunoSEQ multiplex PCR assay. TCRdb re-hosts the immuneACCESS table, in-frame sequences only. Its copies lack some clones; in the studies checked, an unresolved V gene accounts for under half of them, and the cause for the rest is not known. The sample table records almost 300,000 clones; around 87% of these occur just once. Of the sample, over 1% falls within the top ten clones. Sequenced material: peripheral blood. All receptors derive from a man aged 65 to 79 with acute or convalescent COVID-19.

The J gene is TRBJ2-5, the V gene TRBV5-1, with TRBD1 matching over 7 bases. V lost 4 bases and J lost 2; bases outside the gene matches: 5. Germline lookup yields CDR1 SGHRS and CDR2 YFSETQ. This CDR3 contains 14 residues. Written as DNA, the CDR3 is TGCGCCAGCAGCCCGGGACAGCTGCAAGAGACCCAGTACTTC. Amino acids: CASSPGQLQETQYF.

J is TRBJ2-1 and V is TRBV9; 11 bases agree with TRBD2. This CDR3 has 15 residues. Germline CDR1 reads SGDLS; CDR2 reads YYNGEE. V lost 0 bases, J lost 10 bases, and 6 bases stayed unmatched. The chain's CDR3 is CASSVELAGVEEQFF. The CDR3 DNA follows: TGTGCCAGCAGCGTAGAACTAGCGGGAGTGGAAGAGCAGTTCTTC.

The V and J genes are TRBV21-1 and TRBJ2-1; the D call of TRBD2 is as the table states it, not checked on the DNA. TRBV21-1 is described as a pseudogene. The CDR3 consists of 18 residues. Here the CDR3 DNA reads TGTGCCAGCAGCAAAGAAAGGCTAGTACGGCGCTCCTACAATGAGCAGTTCTTC. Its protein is CASSKERLVRRSYNEQFF.

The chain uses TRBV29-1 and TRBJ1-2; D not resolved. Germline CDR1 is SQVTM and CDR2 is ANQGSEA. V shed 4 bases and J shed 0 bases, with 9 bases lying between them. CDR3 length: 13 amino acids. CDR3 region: CSVGGTPNYGYTF. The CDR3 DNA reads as TGCAGCGTTGGAGGAACACCTAACTATGGCTACACCTTC.

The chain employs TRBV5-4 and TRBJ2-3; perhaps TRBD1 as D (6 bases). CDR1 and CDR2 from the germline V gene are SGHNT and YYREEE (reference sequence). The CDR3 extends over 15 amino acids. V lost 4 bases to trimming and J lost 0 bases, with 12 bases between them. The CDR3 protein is CASSAGTLSTDTQYF. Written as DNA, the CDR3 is TGTGCCAGCAGCGCCGGGACACTTAGCACAGATACGCAGTATTTT.

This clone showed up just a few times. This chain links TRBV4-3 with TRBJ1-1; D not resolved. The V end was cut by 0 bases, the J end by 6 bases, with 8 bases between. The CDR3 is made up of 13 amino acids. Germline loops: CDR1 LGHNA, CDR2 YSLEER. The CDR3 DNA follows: TGCGCCAGCAGCCAAGATAACCGGGCTGAAGCTTTCTTT. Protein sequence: CASSQDNRAEAFF.

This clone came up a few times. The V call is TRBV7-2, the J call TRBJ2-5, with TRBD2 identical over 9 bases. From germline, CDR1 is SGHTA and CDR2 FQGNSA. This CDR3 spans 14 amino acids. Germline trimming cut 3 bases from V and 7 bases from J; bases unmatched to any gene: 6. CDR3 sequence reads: CASSFVAGAGTQYF. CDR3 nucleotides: TGTGCCAGCAGCTTTGTAGCGGGAGCGGGGACCCAGTACTTC.

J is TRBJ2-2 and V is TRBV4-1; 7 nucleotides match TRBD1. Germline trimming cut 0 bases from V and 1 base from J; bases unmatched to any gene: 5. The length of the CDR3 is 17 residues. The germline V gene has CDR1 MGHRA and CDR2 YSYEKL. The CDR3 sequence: CASSQDTGDRNTGELFF. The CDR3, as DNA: TGCGCCAGCAGCCAAGATACAGGGGACAGGAACACCGGGGAGCTGTTTTTT.

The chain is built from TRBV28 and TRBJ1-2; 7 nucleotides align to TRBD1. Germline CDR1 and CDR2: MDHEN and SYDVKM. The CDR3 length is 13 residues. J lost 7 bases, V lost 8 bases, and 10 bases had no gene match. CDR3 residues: CASDRRAGGGYTF. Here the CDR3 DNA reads TGTGCCAGCGATCGGAGGGCAGGGGGTGGCTACACCTTC.

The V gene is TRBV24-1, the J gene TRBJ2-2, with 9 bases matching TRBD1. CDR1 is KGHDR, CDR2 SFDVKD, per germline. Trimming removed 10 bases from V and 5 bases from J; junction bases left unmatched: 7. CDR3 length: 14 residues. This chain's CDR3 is CATSRTGETGELFF. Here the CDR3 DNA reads TGTGCCACGAGCAGGACAGGGGAAACCGGGGAGCTGTTTTTT.

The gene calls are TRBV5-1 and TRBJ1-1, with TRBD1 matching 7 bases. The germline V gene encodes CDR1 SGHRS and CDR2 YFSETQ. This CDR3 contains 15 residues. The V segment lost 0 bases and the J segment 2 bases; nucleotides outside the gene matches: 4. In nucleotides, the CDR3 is TGCGCCAGCAGCTTGGCCGGGACAGTCAACACTGAAGCTTTCTTT. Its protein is CASSLAGTVNTEAFF.

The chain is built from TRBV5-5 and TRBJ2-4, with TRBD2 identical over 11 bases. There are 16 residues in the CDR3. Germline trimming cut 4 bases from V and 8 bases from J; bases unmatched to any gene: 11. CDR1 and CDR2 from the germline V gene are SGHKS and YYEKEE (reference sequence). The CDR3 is CASSPQLAGDLDIQYF. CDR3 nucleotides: TGTGCCAGCAGCCCGCAACTAGCGGGAGATCTTGACATTCAGTACTTC.

In nucleotides, the CDR3 is TGCGCCAGCAGCTTGGAGGGACAGGTTCTCTATGGCTACACCTTC. Translation gives CASSLEGQVLYGYTF. The J gene is TRBJ1-2, the V gene TRBV5-1, with 8 bases matching TRBD1. Trimming at V came to 0 bases and at J to 4 bases, leaving 5 bases not matched to a gene. Germline V gene lookup returns CDR1 SGHRS and CDR2 YFSETQ. This CDR3 region has 15 residues.

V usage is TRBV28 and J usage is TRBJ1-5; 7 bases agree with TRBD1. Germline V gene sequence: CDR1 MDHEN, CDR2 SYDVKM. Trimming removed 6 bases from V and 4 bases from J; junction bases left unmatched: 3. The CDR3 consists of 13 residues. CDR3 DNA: TGTGCCAGCAGAATACAGGGGAATCAGCCCCAGCATTTT. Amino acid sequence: CASRIQGNQPQHF.

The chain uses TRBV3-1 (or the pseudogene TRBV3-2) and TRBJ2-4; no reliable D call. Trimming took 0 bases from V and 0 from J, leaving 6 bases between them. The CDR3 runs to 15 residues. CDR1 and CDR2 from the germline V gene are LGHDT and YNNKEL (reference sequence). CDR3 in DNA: TGTGCCAGCAGCCAAGAGGCTTTAGCCAAAAACATTCAGTACTTC. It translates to CASSQEALAKNIQYF.